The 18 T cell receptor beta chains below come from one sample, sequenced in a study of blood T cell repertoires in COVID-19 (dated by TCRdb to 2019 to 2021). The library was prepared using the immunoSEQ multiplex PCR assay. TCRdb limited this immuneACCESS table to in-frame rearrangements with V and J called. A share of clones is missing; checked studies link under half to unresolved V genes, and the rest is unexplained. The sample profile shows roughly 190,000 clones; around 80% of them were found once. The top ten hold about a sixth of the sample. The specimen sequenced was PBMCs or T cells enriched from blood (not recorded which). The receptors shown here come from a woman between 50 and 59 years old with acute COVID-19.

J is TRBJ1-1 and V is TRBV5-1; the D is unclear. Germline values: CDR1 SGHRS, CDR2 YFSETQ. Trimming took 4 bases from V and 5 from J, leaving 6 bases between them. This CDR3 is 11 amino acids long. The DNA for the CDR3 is TGCGCCAGCAGCCGCGAGACTGAAGCTTTCTTT. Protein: CASSRETEAFF. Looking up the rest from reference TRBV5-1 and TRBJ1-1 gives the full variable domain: KAGVTQTPRYLIKTRGQQVTLSCSPISGHRSVSWYQQTPGQGLQFLFEYFSETQRNKGNFPGRFSGRQFSNSRSEMNVSTLELGDSALYLCASSRETEAFFGQGTRLTVV.

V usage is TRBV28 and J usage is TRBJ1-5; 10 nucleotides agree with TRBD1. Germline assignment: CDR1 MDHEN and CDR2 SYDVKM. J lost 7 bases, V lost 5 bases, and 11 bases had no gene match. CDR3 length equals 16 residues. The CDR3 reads CASSGRGTGEWQPQHF. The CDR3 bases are TGTGCCAGCAGTGGCCGGGGGACAGGGGAATGGCAGCCCCAGCATTTT.

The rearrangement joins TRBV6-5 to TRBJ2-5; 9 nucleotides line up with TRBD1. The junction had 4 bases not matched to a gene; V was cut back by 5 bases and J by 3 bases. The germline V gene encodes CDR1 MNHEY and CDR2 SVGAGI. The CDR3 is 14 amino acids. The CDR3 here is CASSQTGGEETQYF. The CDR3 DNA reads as TGTGCCAGCAGTCAGACAGGGGGGGAAGAGACCCAGTACTTC.

The CDR3, as DNA: TGCGCCAGCAGCATCGACAGGGCTACTAGCACCTATAATTCACCCCTCCACTTT. Protein sequence: CASSIDRATSTYNSPLHF. V and J are TRBV5-1 and TRBJ1-6; 7 nucleotides line up with TRBD1. The CDR3 length is 18 residues. After removal of 4 bases from V and 2 bases from J, the junction contained 12 bases not matched to a gene. Germline V gene data show CDR1 as SGHRS and CDR2 as YFSETQ.

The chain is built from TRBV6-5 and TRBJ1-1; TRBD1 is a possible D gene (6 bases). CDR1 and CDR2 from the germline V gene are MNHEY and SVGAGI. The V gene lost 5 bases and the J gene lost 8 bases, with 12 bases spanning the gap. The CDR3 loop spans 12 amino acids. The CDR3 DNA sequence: TGTGCCAGCAGTATTATACAGGGAGAAGCTTTCTTT. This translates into CASSIIQGEAFF.

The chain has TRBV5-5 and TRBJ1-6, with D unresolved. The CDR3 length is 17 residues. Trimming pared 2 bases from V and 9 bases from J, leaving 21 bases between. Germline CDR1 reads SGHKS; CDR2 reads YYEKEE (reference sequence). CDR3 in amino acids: CASSFSGEPVSSSPLHF. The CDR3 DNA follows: TGTGCCAGCAGCTTCTCTGGGGAGCCGGTTAGTAGTTCACCCCTCCACTTT.

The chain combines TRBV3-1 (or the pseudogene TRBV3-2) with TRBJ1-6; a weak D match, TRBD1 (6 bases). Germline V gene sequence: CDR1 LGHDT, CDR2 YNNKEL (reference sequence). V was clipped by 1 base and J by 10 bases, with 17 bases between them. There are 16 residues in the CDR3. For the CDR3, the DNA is TGTGCCAGCAGCCAAGGGATAGGGGGACCCAACTCACCCCTCCACTTT. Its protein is CASSQGIGGPNSPLHF.

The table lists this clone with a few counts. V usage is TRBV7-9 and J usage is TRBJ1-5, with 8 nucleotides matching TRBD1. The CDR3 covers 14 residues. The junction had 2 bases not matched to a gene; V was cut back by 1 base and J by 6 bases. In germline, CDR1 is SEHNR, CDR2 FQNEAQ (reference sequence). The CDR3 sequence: CASSLDRGGQPQHF. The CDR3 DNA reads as TGTGCCAGCAGCTTAGACAGGGGGGGTCAGCCCCAGCATTTT.

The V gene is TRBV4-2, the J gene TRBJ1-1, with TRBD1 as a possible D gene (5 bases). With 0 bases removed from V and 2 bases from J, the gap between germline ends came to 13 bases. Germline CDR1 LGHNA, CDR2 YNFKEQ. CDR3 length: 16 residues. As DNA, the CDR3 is TGTGCCAGCAGCCAAGATCAGGGCTCACTTAACACTGAAGCTTTCTTT. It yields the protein CASSQDQGSLNTEAFF.

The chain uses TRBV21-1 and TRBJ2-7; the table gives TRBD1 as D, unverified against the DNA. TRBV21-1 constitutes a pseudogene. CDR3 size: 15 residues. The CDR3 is CASSKEAGVSYEQYV. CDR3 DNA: TGTGCCAGCAGCAAAGAGGCAGGGGTCTCCTACGAGCAGTACGTC.

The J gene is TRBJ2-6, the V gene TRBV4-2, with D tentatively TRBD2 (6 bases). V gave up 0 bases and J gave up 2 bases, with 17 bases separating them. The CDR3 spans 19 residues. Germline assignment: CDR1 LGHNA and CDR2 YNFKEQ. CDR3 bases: TGTGCCAGCAGCCAAGAGTCGAAAACCGGGGAGGCTGGGGCCAACGTCCTGACTTTC. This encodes CASSQESKTGEAGANVLTF.

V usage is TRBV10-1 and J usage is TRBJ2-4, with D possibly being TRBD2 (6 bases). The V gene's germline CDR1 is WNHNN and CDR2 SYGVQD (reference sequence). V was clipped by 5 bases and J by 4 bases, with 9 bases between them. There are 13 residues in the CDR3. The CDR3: CASSPGTKNIQYF. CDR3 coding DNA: TGCGCCAGCAGTCCCGGGACTAAAAACATTCAGTACTTC.

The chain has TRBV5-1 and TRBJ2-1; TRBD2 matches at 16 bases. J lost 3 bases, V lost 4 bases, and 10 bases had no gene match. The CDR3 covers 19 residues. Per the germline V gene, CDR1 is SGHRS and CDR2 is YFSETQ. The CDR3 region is CASSVAGTSGGAGYNEQFF. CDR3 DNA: TGCGCCAGCAGCGTAGCCGGGACTAGCGGGGGGGCCGGCTACAATGAGCAGTTCTTC.

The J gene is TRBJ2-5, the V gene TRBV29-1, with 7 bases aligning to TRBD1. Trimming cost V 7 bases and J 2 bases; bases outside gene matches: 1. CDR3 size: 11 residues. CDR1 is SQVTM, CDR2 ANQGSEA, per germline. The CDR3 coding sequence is TGCAGCGCGGGACAGCAAGAGACCCAGTACTTC. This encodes CSAGQQETQYF.

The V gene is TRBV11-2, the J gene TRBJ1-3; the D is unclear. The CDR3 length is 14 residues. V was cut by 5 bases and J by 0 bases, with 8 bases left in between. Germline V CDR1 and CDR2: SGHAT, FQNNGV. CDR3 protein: CASSLPGSGNTIYF. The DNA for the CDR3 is TGTGCCAGCAGCCTCCCGGGCTCTGGAAACACCATATATTTT.

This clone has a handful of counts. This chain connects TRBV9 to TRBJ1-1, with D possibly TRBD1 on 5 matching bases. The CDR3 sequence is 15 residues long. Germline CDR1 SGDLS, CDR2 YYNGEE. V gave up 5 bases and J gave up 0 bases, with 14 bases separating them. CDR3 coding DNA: TGTGCCAGCAGGGCAAGGGGCGGGATGAACACTGAAGCTTTCTTT. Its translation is CASRARGGMNTEAFF.

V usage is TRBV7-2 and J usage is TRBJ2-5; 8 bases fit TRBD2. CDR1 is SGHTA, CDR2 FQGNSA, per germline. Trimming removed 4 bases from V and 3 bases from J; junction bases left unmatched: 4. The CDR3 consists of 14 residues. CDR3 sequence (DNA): TGTGCCAGCAGCTCGACGGGACTAGAAGAGACCCAGTACTTC. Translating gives CASSSTGLEETQYF.

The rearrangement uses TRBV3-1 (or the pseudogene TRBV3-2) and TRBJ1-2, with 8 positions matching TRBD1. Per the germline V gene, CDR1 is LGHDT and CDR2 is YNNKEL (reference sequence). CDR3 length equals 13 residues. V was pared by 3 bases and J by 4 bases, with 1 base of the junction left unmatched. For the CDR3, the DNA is TGTGCCAGCAGCCAGACAGGGGCCTATGGCTACACCTTC. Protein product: CASSQTGAYGYTF.